A single T cell receptor beta chain is shown here with its context. Its matching antigen is unknown. Per the germline V gene, CDR1 is SGHVS and CDR2 is FNYEAQ. The CDR3 loop spans 17 amino acids. V was pared by 6 bases and J by 5 bases, with 17 bases of the junction left unmatched. Primers: 60 Vbeta forward and 13 Jbeta reverse. Authors' analysis steps: In a later analysis, roughly 11 million of 75 million to 90 million unique beta chains occurred in at least two donors. The data were produced by immunoSEQ multiplex PCR, yet TCRdb's version contains in-frame clones alone and is incomplete. V and J calls and clone size come straight from that table; D and trimming were deduced from the DNA. Here the sample spans 130,000 to 150,000 clones, around three quarters being singletons. This sample stems from a study of cytomegalovirus exposure and HLA in healthy donors. The study's findings and limits: Follow-up analysis later connected one missense variant in DCLRE1C with trimming of TCR beta V- and J-genes. Roughly uniform sequencing depth across donors was assumed, possibly incorrectly. Cytomegalovirus association was assigned to approximately 160 TCR beta chains.

The receptor was isolated from a man in his forties or fifties in good health and CMV-seropositive. V is TRBV7-6 and J is TRBJ2-5, with TRBD1 matching over 8 bases. Specimen: PBMCs. The CDR3 protein is CASSGDRGARLRETQYF. DNA for the CDR3: TGTGCCAGCAGTGGCGACAGGGGCGCTAGGCTCCGGGAGACCCAGTACTTC. The variable domain in full, with the rest retrieved from reference TRBV7-6 and TRBJ2-5, is GAGVSQSPRYKVTKRGQDVALRCDPISGHVSLYWYRQALGQGPEFLTYFNYEAQQDKSGLPNDRFSAERPEGSISTLTIQRTEQRDSAMYRCASSGDRGARLRETQYFGPGTRLLVL.